This T cell receptor (beta chain) originates from a study of CD8 T cells in ankylosing spondylitis. Points from the study as a whole: Disease-associated clonotypes exhibited CD8+ identity and were relatively infrequent in peripheral blood. What appeared characteristic of ankylosing spondylitis blood was a TCR beta motif of eight or nine highly homologous variants. The study looked at matched synovial fluid samples from ankylosing spondylitis patients. Disease-linked clones were reported to be significantly enriched there.

Note on this clonotype: The antigen remains undetermined.

The TCR beta libraries were generated through quantitative 5'-RACE incorporating molecular barcodes. Via MiXCR, TCRdb re-called the 5' RACE reads, giving one row per CDR3 protein. The sample lists over 700,000 distinct CDR3 sequences; around 17% were seen once. The CDR3 contains 17 residues. Germline V lookup: CDR1 KGHSH, CDR2 LQKENI. Trimming removed 3 bases from V and 0 bases from J, with 17 bases in between. Sequenced input: blood, either unsorted or a sorted T cell fraction (not recorded which). The TCR originated in a male donor with ankylosing spondylitis. V and J are TRBV18 and TRBJ1-2; no firm D call. In DNA, the CDR3 is TGTGCCAGCTCACCGATAGGGCAAATATCGACTAACTATGGCTACACCTTC. It is translated as CASSPIGQISTNYGYTF.